One sample yielded the 32 T cell receptor beta chains listed below, sequenced in a study of blood T cell repertoires in COVID-19. TCRdb's table, derived via immunoSEQ multiplex PCR, lists solely in-frame clones and lacks some. The data show some 510,000 clones, approximately 90% seen once. Material for sequencing was PBMCs or T cells enriched from blood (not recorded which). Receptor source: a woman aged 40 to 49 who had recovered from COVID-19.

V and J are TRBV3-1 (or the pseudogene TRBV3-2) and TRBJ2-1, with D uncertain. Germline V gene data show CDR1 as LGHDT and CDR2 as YNNKEL (reference sequence). Trimming pared 1 base from V and 0 bases from J, leaving 10 bases between. The CDR3 consists of 16 residues. CDR3: CASSQVYHSSYNEQFF. Written as DNA, the CDR3 is TGTGCCAGCAGCCAAGTTTATCATAGCTCCTACAATGAGCAGTTCTTC.

The V call is TRBV19, the J call TRBJ1-3; D is unclear. The CDR3 totals 14 residues. V lost 5 bases, J lost 0 bases, and 8 bases lay in between. The germline V gene encodes CDR1 LNHDA and CDR2 SQIVND (reference sequence). The CDR3 is CASSAGASGNTIYF. The DNA of the CDR3 is TGTGCCAGTAGTGCAGGCGCCTCTGGAAACACCATATATTTT.

This rearrangement joins TRBV30 to TRBJ2-7; 7 nucleotides line up with TRBD2. This CDR3 spans 15 amino acids. Trimming removed 3 bases from V and 2 bases from J; junction bases left unmatched: 10. Germline-derived CDR1 and CDR2 are GTSNPN and SVGIG (reference sequence). CDR3 region: CAWRGGEREPYEQYF. The CDR3, as DNA: TGTGCCTGGAGGGGGGGTGAGCGGGAACCCTACGAGCAGTACTTC.

The gene calls are TRBV5-4 and TRBJ1-6; D gene ambiguous. The V gene's germline CDR1 is SGHNT and CDR2 YYREEE (reference sequence). The CDR3 is 16 amino acids. Trimming left V 0 bases short and J 6 bases short, with 13 bases between. Here the CDR3 DNA reads TGTGCCAGCAGCTTGGCCCGGGGTACGGTTAATTCACCCCTCCACTTT. It codes for CASSLARGTVNSPLHF.

This clone was seen once. The CDR3 bases are TGTGCCAGCAGTGCCTCGGCGCGGGGACTAGCGGGGGCCTCGCAGTATTTT. Amino acid sequence: CASSASARGLAGASQYF. The rearrangement links TRBV2 to TRBJ2-3; the match to TRBD2 covers 14 bases. In germline, CDR1 is SNHLY, CDR2 FYNNEI. The J segment lost 10 bases and the V segment lost 4 bases, leaving 13 bases of the junction unmatched. The CDR3 has 17 residues.

J is TRBJ2-1 and V is TRBV27; D is possibly TRBD1 (6 bases). The V end lost 3 bases, the J end lost 12 bases, and 18 bases lay between the germline ends. CDR1 is MNHEY, CDR2 SMNVEV, per germline (reference sequence). The CDR3 is 14 residues long. The CDR3 loop reads CASSFHPGALGQFF. The CDR3, as DNA: TGTGCCAGCAGTTTTCACCCAGGGGCCCTAGGGCAGTTCTTC.

This clone was seen a few times. This chain uses TRBV18 with TRBJ1-6; D is ambiguous. The germline V gene encodes CDR1 KGHSH and CDR2 LQKENI. CDR3 length: 14 residues. V dropped 3 bases and J dropped 7 bases, with 10 bases sitting between them. The CDR3, as DNA: TGTGCCAGCTCACCTCGGCAGGCAAATTCACCCCTCCACTTT. Its translation: CASSPRQANSPLHF.

This chain uses TRBV6-5 with TRBJ1-2; D is ambiguous. This CDR3 is 13 amino acids long. Trimming left V 6 bases short and J 1 base short, with 9 bases between. Germline CDR1 MNHEY, CDR2 SVGAGI. This CDR3 reads CASSLGVNYGYTF. DNA for the CDR3: TGTGCCAGCAGCCTCGGAGTTAACTATGGCTACACCTTC.

The chain uses TRBV3-1 (or the pseudogene TRBV3-2) and TRBJ1-1; perhaps TRBD1 as D (6 bases). The ends were cut back, 5 bases at V and 7 bases at J, with 14 bases in the middle. Germline lookup yields CDR1 LGHDT and CDR2 YNNKEL (reference sequence). The CDR3 has 13 residues. CDR3 loop: CASSGRGYGEAFF. DNA of the CDR3: TGTGCCAGCAGCGGAAGGGGGTATGGTGAAGCTTTCTTT.

The chain employs TRBV11-3 and TRBJ1-5, with D possibly TRBD1 on 6 matching bases. The CDR3 runs 13 residues. V gave up 3 bases and J gave up 5 bases, with 8 bases separating them. In germline, CDR1 is SGHNT, CDR2 YENEEA. This CDR3 is CASSLHRDQPQHF. CDR3 DNA: TGTGCCAGCAGCTTGCACAGGGATCAGCCCCAGCATTTT.

The V and J genes are TRBV10-2 and TRBJ2-3; the D gene is possibly TRBD2 (6 bases). The CDR3 totals 13 residues. The V end was cut by 8 bases, the J end by 2 bases, with 11 bases between. CDR1 and CDR2 (germline): WSHSY, SAAADI. Written as DNA, the CDR3 is TGCGCCAGCGGCCAGCGGGCCACAGATACGCAGTATTTT. This codes for CASGQRATDTQYF.

The rearrangement uses TRBV30 and TRBJ1-1; D may be TRBD1 (5 bases). CDR3 length: 12 amino acids. CDR1 and CDR2 (germline): GTSNPN, SVGIG (reference sequence). Trimming left V 8 bases short and J 4 bases short, with 14 bases between. The CDR3 nucleotides are TGTGCCGGTGGAGGGGAGGGCACTGAAGCTTTCTTT. Translated, it gives CAGGGEGTEAFF.

This clone was recorded a few times. V usage is TRBV5-1 and J usage is TRBJ2-7; D not resolved. The CDR3 consists of 13 residues. Germline V gene data show CDR1 as SGHRS and CDR2 as YFSETQ. The germline V and J ends were trimmed by 4 bases and 2 bases, with 10 bases remaining between them. The DNA of the CDR3 is TGCGCCAGCAGCCGAGCGACGGCCTACGAGCAGTACTTC. It translates to CASSRATAYEQYF.

The chain joins TRBV6-1 to TRBJ1-5; D is ambiguous. V was pared by 2 bases and J by 4 bases, with 12 bases between. Looked up from germline, CDR1 is MNHNS and CDR2 is SASEGT. The CDR3 covers 15 residues. CDR3 in amino acids: CASSERAAGNQPQHF. DNA for the CDR3: TGTGCCAGCAGTGAAAGGGCCGCGGGAAATCAGCCCCAGCATTTT.

This clone was seen a single time. The rearrangement joins TRBV4-1 to TRBJ1-4, with D tentatively TRBD1 (6 bases). This CDR3 region has 13 residues. The V end lost 4 bases, the J end lost 7 bases, and 10 bases lay between the germline ends. Per germline, CDR1 MGHRA and CDR2 YSYEKL. CDR3 sequence reads: CASSRRGGEKLFF. For the CDR3, the DNA is TGCGCCAGCAGCCGCAGGGGTGGTGAAAAACTGTTTTTT.

This clone was seen a handful of times. V is TRBV24-1 and J is TRBJ1-2; tentatively, D is TRBD1 (6 bases). The CDR3 is 15 amino acids. V was clipped by 5 bases and J by 4 bases, with 16 bases between them. CDR1 KGHDR and CDR2 SFDVKD come from the germline V gene. The CDR3 loop reads CATSGATGSSYGYTF. For the CDR3, the DNA is TGTGCCACCAGTGGAGCGACAGGTTCGAGCTATGGCTACACCTTC.

The chain links TRBV12-5 to TRBJ1-2; D ambiguous. Trimming cost V 4 bases and J 2 bases, with 11 bases left between them. CDR3 length: 14 residues. Germline V gives CDR1 LGHNT, CDR2 FRNRAP. CDR3 nucleotides: TGTGCTAGTGGTTGGGCTGGGGAGAACTATGGCTACACCTTC. Its protein product is CASGWAGENYGYTF.

The chain carries TRBV10-3 and TRBJ2-3; 15 nucleotides match TRBD2. The CDR3 covers 18 residues. Germline CDR1 reads ENHRY; CDR2 reads SYGVKD. V lost 10 bases, J lost 3 bases, and 14 bases stayed unmatched. CDR3 in DNA: TGTGCCACCTACGGACTAGCGGGAGGGCCGGGGTTGACAGATACGCAGTATTTT. It codes for CATYGLAGGPGLTDTQYF.

This clone was recorded once. The chain links TRBV5-5 to TRBJ2-2; possibly TRBD1 for D (6 bases). Trimming shortened V by 4 bases and J by 0 bases, and 10 bases separated the two germline ends. The CDR3 runs to 15 residues. CDR1 is SGHKS, CDR2 YYEKEE, per germline (reference sequence). The CDR3 region has the DNA TGTGCCAGCAGCCTTGGGACACCGAACACCGGGGAGCTGTTTTTT. Its protein is CASSLGTPNTGELFF.

The chain links TRBV6-2 or TRBV6-3 to TRBJ2-7, with TRBD2 identical over 7 bases. Germline-derived CDR1 and CDR2 are MNHEY and SVGEGT. V shed 1 base, J shed 1 base, and the junction held 7 bases outside the gene matches. The CDR3 sequence is 16 residues long. In DNA, the CDR3 is TGTGCCAGCAGTTACTTAAGCGGGATTAGATCCTACGAGCAGTACTTC. Its translation: CASSYLSGIRSYEQYF.

The chain couples TRBV5-4 to TRBJ2-7, with D possibly TRBD2 on 7 matching bases. The CDR3 length is 14 residues. The germline V and J ends were trimmed by 4 bases and 4 bases, with 15 bases remaining between them. Germline values: CDR1 SGHNT, CDR2 YYREEE (reference sequence). The CDR3 nucleotides read TGTGCCAGCAGCAGGGGGGGCAGGGGTTACGAGCAGTACTTC. This gives the protein CASSRGGRGYEQYF. The complete variable domain, with remaining parts taken from reference TRBV5-4 and TRBJ2-7, reads ETGVTQSPTHLIKTRGQQVTLRCSSQSGHNTVSWYQQALGQGPQFIFQYYREEENGRGNFPPRFSGLQFPNYSSELNVNALELDDSALYLCASSRGGRGYEQYFGPGTRLTVT.

This chain connects TRBV2 to TRBJ2-1; 15 nucleotides align to TRBD2. The CDR3 extends over 16 amino acids. Germline V CDR1 and CDR2: SNHLY, FYNNEI. Trimming cost V 6 bases and J 6 bases; bases outside gene matches: 6. CDR3 region: CASRGPGLAGGNEQFF. The CDR3, as DNA: TGTGCCAGCAGGGGCCCGGGACTAGCGGGAGGCAATGAGCAGTTCTTC.

This chain joins TRBV9 and TRBJ2-5; 10 bases agree with TRBD2. This CDR3 has 19 residues. V was clipped by 0 bases and J by 3 bases; unmatched bases: 14. Germline V gives CDR1 SGDLS, CDR2 YYNGEE. The CDR3 region has the DNA TGTGCCAGCAGCGTAGGGGCTAGCGGGAGAGTTGGCTTAGAAGAGACCCAGTACTTC. Translation gives CASSVGASGRVGLEETQYF.

V and J are TRBV19 and TRBJ2-5; weak D call: TRBD2 (5 bases). From germline, CDR1 is LNHDA and CDR2 SQIVND (reference sequence). V dropped 8 bases and J dropped 0 bases, with 19 bases sitting between them. The CDR3 runs 16 residues. The CDR3 here is CASQFRGLNNQETQYF. In DNA form, the CDR3 reads TGTGCCAGTCAGTTTCGCGGGCTGAATAACCAAGAGACCCAGTACTTC.

This clone has at least ten counts. This rearrangement joins TRBV14 to TRBJ2-6, with D unclear. Germline V lookup: CDR1 SGHDN, CDR2 FVKESK. The CDR3 loop spans 15 amino acids. Between the trimmed V and J ends, which lost 4 bases and 2 bases, there was a span of 9 bases. Written as DNA, the CDR3 is TGTGCCAGCAGCCCAACGGGTGCTGGGGCCAACGTCCTGACTTTC. Amino acids: CASSPTGAGANVLTF.

The rearrangement links TRBV7-2 to TRBJ2-2; weak D call: TRBD2 (6 bases). The germline V gene encodes CDR1 SGHTA and CDR2 FQGNSA. Between the trimmed V and J ends, which lost 3 bases and 0 bases, there was a span of 8 bases. CDR3 size: 15 residues. Here the CDR3 DNA reads TGTGCCAGCAGCTTCCGCGGGGCGAACACCGGGGAGCTGTTTTTT. It is translated as CASSFRGANTGELFF. Combining the CDR3 with reference TRBV7-2 and TRBJ2-2 gives the whole variable domain GAGVSQSPSNKVTEKGKDVELRCDPISGHTALYWYRQSLGQGLEFLIYFQGNSAPDKSGLPSDRFSAERTGGSVSTLTIQRTQQEDSAVYLCASSFRGANTGELFFGEGSRLTVL.

The chain is built from TRBV30 and TRBJ1-4; a possible D gene is TRBD1 (5 bases). Trimming shortened V by 0 bases and J by 3 bases, and 11 bases separated the two germline ends. Germline loops: CDR1 GTSNPN, CDR2 SVGIG (reference sequence). This CDR3 contains 15 residues. The CDR3 protein is CAWSVQRGPNEKLFF. The CDR3 nucleotides read TGTGCCTGGAGTGTCCAGCGGGGCCCTAATGAAAAACTGTTTTTT.

V usage is TRBV5-1 and J usage is TRBJ2-3; the match to TRBD1 covers 8 bases. CDR1 and CDR2 (germline): SGHRS, YFSETQ. There are 15 residues in the CDR3. The V and J ends lost 4 bases and 1 base, in that order; junction bases with no gene match: 5. The CDR3 bases are TGCGCCAGCAGCCCGGGACAGGTTGGCACAGATACGCAGTATTTT. Amino acids: CASSPGQVGTDTQYF.

The chain joins TRBV19 to TRBJ2-5; TRBD2 aligns across 14 bases. Germline lookup yields CDR1 LNHDA and CDR2 SQIVND (reference sequence). The CDR3 totals 15 residues. With 1 base clipped from V and 5 bases from J, the junction kept 0 bases outside the gene matches. The CDR3 region is CASSIGTSGRETQYF. The CDR3 DNA sequence: TGTGCCAGTAGTATAGGGACTAGCGGGAGGGAGACCCAGTACTTC.

The chain links TRBV18 to TRBJ1-1, with TRBD1 as a possible D gene (6 bases). The CDR3 loop spans 16 amino acids. Germline loops: CDR1 KGHSH, CDR2 LQKENI. The V gene lost 6 bases and the J gene lost 9 bases, with 26 bases spanning the gap. CDR3 in amino acids: CASSDLGRQAGTQAFF. The DNA of the CDR3 is TGTGCCAGCTCCGACCTGGGACGACAGGCAGGAACTCAAGCTTTCTTT.

This chain joins TRBV5-4 and TRBJ1-6, with 7 nucleotides matching TRBD1. Germline loops: CDR1 SGHNT, CDR2 YYREEE (reference sequence). This CDR3 is 14 amino acids long. Trimming took 4 bases from V and 7 from J; bases not matched to a gene: 5. The CDR3 bases are TGTGCCAGCAGCCCGACAGGGCCAAATTCACCCCTCCACTTT. It codes for CASSPTGPNSPLHF.

The V call is TRBV11-2, the J call TRBJ1-2, with unresolved D. The CDR3 sequence is 13 residues long. CDR1 is SGHAT and CDR2 is FQNNGV in the germline V gene. V shed 1 base and J shed 7 bases, with 10 bases lying between them. For the CDR3, the DNA is TGTGCCAGCAGCTTAGCGTGGCCGGGTGGCTACACCTTC. Its translation: CASSLAWPGGYTF. The variable domain in full, completed from reference TRBV11-2 and TRBJ1-2, reads EAGVAQSPRYKIIEKRQSVAFWCNPISGHATLYWYQQILGQGPKLLIQFQNNGVVDDSQLPKDRFSAERLKGVDSTLKIQPAKLEDSAVYLCASSLAWPGGYTFGSGTRLTVV.